The clone carrying this T cell receptor (beta chain) was detected ten times or more. The data were taken from a study of kidney transplant recipient with SARS-CoV-2 infection. One entry per CDR3 protein results from TCRdb running MiXCR on the reads. The sample yields 200,000 to 300,000 distinct CDR3 sequences, around 30% seen once. Unmatched junction bases numbered 9, after V lost 1 base and J lost 3 bases. This CDR3 contains 17 residues. Looked up from germline, CDR1 is SEHNR and CDR2 is FQNEAQ (reference sequence). The source material was a blood sample, sampled at baseline and on approximately day 120 from a kidney transplant recipient. The chain carries TRBV7-9 and TRBJ2-3, with TRBD2 matching over 8 bases. The clonotype comes from a male patient aged 30 to 39 who had COVID-19 and was a kidney transplant recipient. A share of the T cells may be of graft donor origin. CDR3 DNA: TGTGCCAGCAGCTTAGGTCGAAGCGGGAGTCGTACAGATACGCAGTATTTT. The encoded protein is CASSLGRSGSRTDTQYF.